This is a list of T cell receptor beta chains from one sample in a study of HIV-infected children after antiretroviral therapy interruption. From the 3' RACE reads, TCRdb called clonotypes with MiXCR, one entry per CDR3 protein. The table has some 51,000 distinct CDR3 sequences, approximately 4% seen once. The material was CD45RA+ CD4+ T cells from PBMCs, pooled from several time points, obtained from a donor given antiretroviral therapy, either interrupted or continuous. The receptors derive from a pool of human donors with HIV. The CDR3 runs from the conserved cysteine through the conserved F or W. The D gene is left open where the match is weak. Size tells how often a clone was seen (once, few, many) or the class of an expanded clone, and some rows leave it out.

V	D	size	J	CDR3	DNA
TRBV7-9	-	-	TRBJ2-5	CASSSQVSQETQYF	TGTGCCAGCAGCTCCCAGGTCTCCCAAGAGACCCAGTACTTC
TRBV11-2	TRBD1	-	TRBJ1-5	CASSFDRVVGNQPQHF	TGTGCCAGCAGCTTCGACAGGGTAGTGGGCAATCAGCCCCAGCATTTT
TRBV20-1	-	few	TRBJ2-7	CSAFLGDTSYEQYF	TGCAGTGCCTTTTTGGGGGACACCTCCTACGAGCAGTACTTC
TRBV20-1	-	-	TRBJ2-3	CSASVHGGTVNTQYF	TGCAGTGCTAGTGTCCATGGGGGCACGGTGAATACGCAGTATTTT
TRBV4-1	TRBD1	many	TRBJ1-6	CASSLESDRGNSPLHF	TGCGCCAGCAGCCTTGAGTCGGACAGGGGGAATTCACCCCTCCACTTT
TRBV5-6	-	many	TRBJ2-7	CASSSEGTYEQYF	TGTGCCAGCAGCTCCGAGGGTACCTACGAGCAGTACTTC
TRBV5-6	-	many	TRBJ2-1	CASSQGSPSSYNEQFF	TGTGCCAGCAGTCAGGGCAGCCCGAGCTCCTACAATGAGCAGTTCTTC
TRBV2	-	many	TRBJ1-1	CASSEALGGGTEAFF	TGTGCCAGCAGTGAAGCATTGGGGGGCGGCACTGAAGCTTTCTTT
TRBV20-1	TRBD1	many	TRBJ1-2	CSASGLTGANGYTF	TGCAGTGCTAGTGGCCTGACAGGGGCGAATGGCTACACCTTC
TRBV5-4	TRBD1	many	TRBJ2-6	CASSLGGGNGANVLTF	TGTGCCAGCAGCTTGGGAGGGGGCAACGGGGCCAACGTCCTGACTTTC
TRBV29-1	TRBD1	many	TRBJ1-2	CSVDPGTVLRYTF	TGCAGCGTTGACCCCGGGACAGTACTTCGCTACACCTTC
TRBV12-3/TRBV12-4	-	many	TRBJ2-7	CASSLEGTRTHEQYF	TGTGCCAGCAGTTTAGAGGGAACAAGAACCCACGAGCAGTACTTC
TRBV2	-	-	TRBJ2-3	CASNEGYTDTQYF	TGTGCCAGCAATGAGGGGTACACAGATACGCAGTATTTT